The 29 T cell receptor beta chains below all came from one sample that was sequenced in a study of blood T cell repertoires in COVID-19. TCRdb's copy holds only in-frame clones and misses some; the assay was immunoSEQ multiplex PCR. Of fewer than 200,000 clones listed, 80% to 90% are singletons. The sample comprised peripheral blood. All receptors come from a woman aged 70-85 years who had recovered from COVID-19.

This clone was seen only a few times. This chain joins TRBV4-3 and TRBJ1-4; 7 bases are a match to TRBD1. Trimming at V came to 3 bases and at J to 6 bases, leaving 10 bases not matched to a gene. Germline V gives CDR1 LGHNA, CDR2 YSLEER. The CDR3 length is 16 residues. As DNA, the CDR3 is TGCGCCAGCAGCCAGGAGGGGGCACGCTCCGATGAAAAACTGTTTTTT. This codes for CASSQEGARSDEKLFF.

DNA of the CDR3: TGTGCCAGCAGTTTATGGTCTAGCGGGAGTTGGGAGCAGTACTTC. Protein: CASSLWSSGSWEQYF. The chain employs TRBV28 and TRBJ2-7; 10 bases match TRBD2. Germline V gene data show CDR1 as MDHEN and CDR2 as SYDVKM. The J segment lost 7 bases and the V segment lost 0 bases, leaving 6 bases of the junction unmatched. The CDR3 is 15 residues long.

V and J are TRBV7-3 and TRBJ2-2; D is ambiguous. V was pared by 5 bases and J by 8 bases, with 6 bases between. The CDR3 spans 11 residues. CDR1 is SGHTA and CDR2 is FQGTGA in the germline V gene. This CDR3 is CASSDWGELFF. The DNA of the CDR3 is TGTGCCAGCAGCGACTGGGGGGAGCTGTTTTTT.

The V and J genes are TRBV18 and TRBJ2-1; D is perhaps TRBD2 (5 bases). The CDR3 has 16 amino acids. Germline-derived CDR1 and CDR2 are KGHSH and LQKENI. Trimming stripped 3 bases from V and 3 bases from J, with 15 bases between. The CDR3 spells CASSPYTGIGYNEQFF. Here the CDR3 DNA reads TGTGCCAGCTCACCCTACACGGGGATCGGCTACAATGAGCAGTTCTTC.

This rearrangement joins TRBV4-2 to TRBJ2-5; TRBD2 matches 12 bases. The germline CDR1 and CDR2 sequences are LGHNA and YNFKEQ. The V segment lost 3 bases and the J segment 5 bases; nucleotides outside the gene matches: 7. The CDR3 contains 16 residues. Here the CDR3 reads CASSHPSGRAGETQYF. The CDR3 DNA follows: TGTGCCAGCAGCCATCCTAGCGGGAGGGCGGGGGAGACCCAGTACTTC.

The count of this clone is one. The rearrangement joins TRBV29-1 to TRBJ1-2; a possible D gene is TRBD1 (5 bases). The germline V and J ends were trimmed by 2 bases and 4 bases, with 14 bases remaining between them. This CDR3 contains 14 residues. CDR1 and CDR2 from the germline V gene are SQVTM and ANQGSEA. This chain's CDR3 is CSVESGGDGYGYTF. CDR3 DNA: TGCAGCGTTGAATCGGGGGGGGACGGCTATGGCTACACCTTC.

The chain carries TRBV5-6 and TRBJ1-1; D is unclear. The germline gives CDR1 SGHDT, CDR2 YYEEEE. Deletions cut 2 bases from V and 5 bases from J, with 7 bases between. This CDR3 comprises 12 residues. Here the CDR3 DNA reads TGTGCCAGCAGCTTTGGCCCGACTGAAGCTTTCTTT. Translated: CASSFGPTEAFF.

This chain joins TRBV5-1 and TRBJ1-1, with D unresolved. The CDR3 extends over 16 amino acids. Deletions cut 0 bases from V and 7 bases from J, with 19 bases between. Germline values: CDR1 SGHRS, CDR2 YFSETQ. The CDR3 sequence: CASSLGYNKRLGEAFF. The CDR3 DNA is TGCGCCAGCAGCTTGGGGTACAACAAGCGGCTCGGTGAAGCTTTCTTT.

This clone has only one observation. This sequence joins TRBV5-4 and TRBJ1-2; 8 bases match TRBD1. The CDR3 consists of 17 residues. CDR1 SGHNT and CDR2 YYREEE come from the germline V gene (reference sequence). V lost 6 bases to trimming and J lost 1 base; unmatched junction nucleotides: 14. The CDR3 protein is CASTTQTGAHLNYGYTF. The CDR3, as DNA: TGTGCCAGCACGACCCAGACAGGGGCCCACCTTAACTATGGCTACACCTTC.

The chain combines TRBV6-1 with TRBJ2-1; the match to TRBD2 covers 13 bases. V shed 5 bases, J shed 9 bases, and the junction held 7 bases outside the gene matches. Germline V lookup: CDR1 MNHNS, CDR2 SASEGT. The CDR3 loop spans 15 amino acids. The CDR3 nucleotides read TGTGCCAGCAGTCAAGGGACTAGCGGGGCCCGTGAGCAGTTCTTC. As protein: CASSQGTSGAREQFF.

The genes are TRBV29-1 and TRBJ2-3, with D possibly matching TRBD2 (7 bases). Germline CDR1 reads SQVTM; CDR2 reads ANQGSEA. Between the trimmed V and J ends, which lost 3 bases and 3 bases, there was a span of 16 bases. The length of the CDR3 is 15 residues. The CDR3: CSVEGGALTTDTQYF. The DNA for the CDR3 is TGCAGCGTTGAGGGGGGGGCTCTGACGACAGATACGCAGTATTTT.

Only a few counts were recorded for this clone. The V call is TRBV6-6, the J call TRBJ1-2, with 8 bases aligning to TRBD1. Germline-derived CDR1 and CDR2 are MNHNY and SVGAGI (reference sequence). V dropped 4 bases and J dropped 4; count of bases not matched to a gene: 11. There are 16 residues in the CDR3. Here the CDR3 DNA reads TGTGCCAGCAGTTCCCACGACAGGGGAAAGGGCTATGGCTACACCTTC. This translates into CASSSHDRGKGYGYTF.

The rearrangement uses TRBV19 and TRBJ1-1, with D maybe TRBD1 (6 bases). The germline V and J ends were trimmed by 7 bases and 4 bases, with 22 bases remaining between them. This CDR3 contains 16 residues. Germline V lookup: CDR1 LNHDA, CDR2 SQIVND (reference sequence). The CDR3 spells CASTISRGWPATEAFF. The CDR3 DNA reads TGTGCCAGTACCATCTCTAGGGGGTGGCCGGCCACTGAAGCTTTCTTT.

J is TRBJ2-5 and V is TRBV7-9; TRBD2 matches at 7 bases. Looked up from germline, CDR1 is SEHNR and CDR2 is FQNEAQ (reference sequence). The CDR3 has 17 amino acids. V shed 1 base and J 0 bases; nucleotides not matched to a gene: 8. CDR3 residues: CASSLEQFGGYQETQYF. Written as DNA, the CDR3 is TGTGCCAGCAGCTTAGAGCAGTTCGGGGGGTACCAAGAGACCCAGTACTTC.

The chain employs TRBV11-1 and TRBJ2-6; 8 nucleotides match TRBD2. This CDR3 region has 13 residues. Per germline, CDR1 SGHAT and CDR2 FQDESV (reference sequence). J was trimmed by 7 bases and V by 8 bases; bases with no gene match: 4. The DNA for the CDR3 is TGTGCCAGCGGTCGGGAGGGAGCCAACGTCCTGACTTTC. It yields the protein CASGREGANVLTF. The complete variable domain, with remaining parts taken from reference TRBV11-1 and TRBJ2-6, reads EAEVAQSPRYKITEKSQAVAFWCDPISGHATLYWYRQILGQGPELLVQFQDESVVDDSQLPKDRFSAERLKGVDSTLKIQPAELGDSAMYLCASGREGANVLTFGAGSRLTVL.

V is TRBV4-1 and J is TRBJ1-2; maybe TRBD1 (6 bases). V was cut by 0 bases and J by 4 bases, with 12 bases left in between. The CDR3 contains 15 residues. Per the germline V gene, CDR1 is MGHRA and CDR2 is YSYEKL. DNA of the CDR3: TGCGCCAGCAGCCAAGATTGGGCAGGGGCCTATGGCTACACCTTC. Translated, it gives CASSQDWAGAYGYTF.

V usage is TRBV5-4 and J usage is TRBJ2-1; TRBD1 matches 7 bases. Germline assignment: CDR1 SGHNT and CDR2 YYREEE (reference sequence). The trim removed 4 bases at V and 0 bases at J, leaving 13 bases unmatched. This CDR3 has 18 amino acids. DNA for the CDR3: TGTGCCAGCAGCCCCCGGGACAGCCTTGAAAGCTCCTACAATGAGCAGTTCTTC. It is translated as CASSPRDSLESSYNEQFF.

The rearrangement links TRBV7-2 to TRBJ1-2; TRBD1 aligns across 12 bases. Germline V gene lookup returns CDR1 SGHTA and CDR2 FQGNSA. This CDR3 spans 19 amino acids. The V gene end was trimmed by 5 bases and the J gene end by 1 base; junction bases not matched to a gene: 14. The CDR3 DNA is TGTGCCAGCAGCCCCACTAGGGGGACAGGGGGCTCGGATAACTATGGCTACACCTTC. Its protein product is CASSPTRGTGGSDNYGYTF.

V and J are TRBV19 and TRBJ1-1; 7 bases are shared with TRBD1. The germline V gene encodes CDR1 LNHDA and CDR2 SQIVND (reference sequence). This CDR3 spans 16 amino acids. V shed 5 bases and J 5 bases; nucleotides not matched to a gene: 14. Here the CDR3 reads CASSPRQGERSTEAFF. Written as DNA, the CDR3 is TGTGCCAGTAGTCCTCGACAGGGCGAGAGGAGTACTGAAGCTTTCTTT. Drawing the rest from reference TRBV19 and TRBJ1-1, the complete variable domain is DGGITQSPKYLFRKEGQNVTLSCEQNLNHDAMYWYRQDPGQGLRLIYYSQIVNDFQKGDIAEGYSVSREKKESFPLTVTSAQKNPTAFYLCASSPRQGERSTEAFFGQGTRLTVV.

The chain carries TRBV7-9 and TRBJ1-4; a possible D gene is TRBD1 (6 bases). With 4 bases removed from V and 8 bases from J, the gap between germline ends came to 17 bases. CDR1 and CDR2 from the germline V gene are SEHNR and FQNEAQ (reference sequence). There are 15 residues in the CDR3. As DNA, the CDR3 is TGTGCCAGCAGCTCCCGGGGGGCCAACTTGGAAAAACTGTTTTTT. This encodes CASSSRGANLEKLFF.

The CDR3 is CASSLEAGGSTEAFF. CDR3 DNA sequence: TGCGCCAGCAGCTTGGAGGCAGGGGGGAGCACTGAAGCTTTCTTT. The rearrangement joins TRBV5-1 to TRBJ1-1, with 7 bases lining up with TRBD1. V lost 0 bases, J lost 4 bases, and 6 bases stayed unmatched. The CDR3 has 15 residues. CDR1 is SGHRS and CDR2 is YFSETQ in the germline V gene. The full variable domain, its missing parts supplied by reference TRBV5-1 and TRBJ1-1, is KAGVTQTPRYLIKTRGQQVTLSCSPISGHRSVSWYQQTPGQGLQFLFEYFSETQRNKGNFPGRFSGRQFSNSRSEMNVSTLELGDSALYLCASSLEAGGSTEAFFGQGTRLTVV.

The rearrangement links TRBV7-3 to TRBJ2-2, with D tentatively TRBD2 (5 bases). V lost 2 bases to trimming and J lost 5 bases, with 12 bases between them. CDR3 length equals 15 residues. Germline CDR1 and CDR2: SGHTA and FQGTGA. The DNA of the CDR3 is TGTGCCAGCAGCTTACGCCACCCGGGAACCGGGGAGCTGTTTTTT. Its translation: CASSLRHPGTGELFF.

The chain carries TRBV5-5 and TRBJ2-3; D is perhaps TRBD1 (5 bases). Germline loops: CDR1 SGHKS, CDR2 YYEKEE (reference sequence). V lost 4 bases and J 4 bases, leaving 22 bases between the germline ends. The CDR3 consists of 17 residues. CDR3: CASSASPRGVGADTQYF. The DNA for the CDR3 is TGTGCCAGCAGCGCATCGCCAAGGGGCGTTGGGGCAGATACGCAGTATTTT.

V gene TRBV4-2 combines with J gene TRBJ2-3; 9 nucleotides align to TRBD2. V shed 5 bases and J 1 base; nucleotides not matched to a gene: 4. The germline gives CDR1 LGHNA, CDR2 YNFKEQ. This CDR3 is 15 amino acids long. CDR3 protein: CASSGTSRGTDTQYF. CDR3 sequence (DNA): TGTGCCAGCAGCGGGACTAGCAGAGGCACAGATACGCAGTATTTT.

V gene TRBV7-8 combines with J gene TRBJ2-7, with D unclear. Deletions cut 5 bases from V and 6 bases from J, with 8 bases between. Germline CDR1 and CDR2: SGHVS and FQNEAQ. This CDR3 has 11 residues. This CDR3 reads CASSPAGEQYF. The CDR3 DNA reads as TGTGCCAGCAGCCCCGCCGGCGAGCAGTACTTC. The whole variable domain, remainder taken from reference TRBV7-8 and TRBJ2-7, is GAGVSQSPRYKVAKRGQDVALRCDPISGHVSLFWYQQALGQGPEFLTYFQNEAQLDKSGLPSDRFFAERPEGSVSTLKIQRTQQEDSAVYLCASSPAGEQYFGPGTRLTVT.

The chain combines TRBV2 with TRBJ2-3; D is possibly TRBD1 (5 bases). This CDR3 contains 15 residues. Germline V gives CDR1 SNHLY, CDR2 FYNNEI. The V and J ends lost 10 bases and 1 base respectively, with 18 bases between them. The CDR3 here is CATASPEGGTDTQYF. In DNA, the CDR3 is TGTGCCACCGCTAGTCCGGAAGGGGGCACAGATACGCAGTATTTT.

CDR3 sequence: CASRPQQGKNQPQHF. Here the CDR3 DNA reads TGTGCCAGTAGACCCCAACAGGGCAAAAATCAGCCCCAGCATTTT. This sequence joins TRBV19 and TRBJ1-5; a possible D gene is TRBD1 (6 bases). V lost 6 bases, J lost 4 bases, and 16 bases lay in between. Germline V gene data show CDR1 as LNHDA and CDR2 as SQIVND (reference sequence). The CDR3 runs 15 residues.

In DNA, the CDR3 is TGTGCCAGCAGCTTAGGAAGGGGACAAACAGGGAAGGGTGGCTACACCTTC. It encodes CASSLGRGQTGKGGYTF. The chain joins TRBV7-9 to TRBJ1-2; possible D gene TRBD1, 6 bases. Germline-derived CDR1 and CDR2 are SEHNR and FQNEAQ (reference sequence). CDR3 length: 17 amino acids. Trimming pared 1 base from V and 7 bases from J, leaving 22 bases between.

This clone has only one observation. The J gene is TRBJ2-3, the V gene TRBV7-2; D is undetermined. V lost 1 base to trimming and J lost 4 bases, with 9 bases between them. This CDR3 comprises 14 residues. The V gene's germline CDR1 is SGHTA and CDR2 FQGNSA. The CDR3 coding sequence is TGTGCCAGCAGCTTAGGGCGGAGCTCAGATACGCAGTATTTT. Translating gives CASSLGRSSDTQYF.